This T cell receptor beta chain came from a study of T cell clonotyping in hematopoietic cell transplantation. Whole-study findings and limits: CD4 and CD8 repertoire contributions could not be separated without sorting.

V gave up 6 bases and J gave up 5 bases, with 14 bases separating them. Looked up from germline, CDR1 is SGHRS and CDR2 is YFSETQ. The length of the CDR3 is 13 residues. Of note for this clone: Its specificity is unknown.

Assay: immunoSEQ multiplex PCR; the TCRdb copy retains only in-frame clones and omits some. There are about 16,000 clones in the sample; 75% to 90% occur only once, and 2.5% to 3.5% lies in the top ten. What was sequenced was peripheral blood mononuclear cells. This sequence joins TRBV5-1 and TRBJ1-1, with D possibly matching TRBD1 (5 bases). This clonotype originated in a man in his fifties in good health. Some clones in this sample may be carry-over from other donors' samples. The CDR3 region is CASTVQGNTEAFF. CDR3 in DNA: TGCGCCAGCACCGTCCAGGGAAATACTGAAGCTTTCTTT. The full variable domain, with the rest looked up from reference TRBV5-1 and TRBJ1-1, is KAGVTQTPRYLIKTRGQQVTLSCSPISGHRSVSWYQQTPGQGLQFLFEYFSETQRNKGNFPGRFSGRQFSNSRSEMNVSTLELGDSALYLCASTVQGNTEAFFGQGTRLTVV.